Each of the 19 T cell receptor beta chains below was sequenced from the same sample in a study of blood T cell repertoires in COVID-19. Here immunoSEQ multiplex PCR was the method, and the copy in TCRdb shows in-frame clones only, minus some. The sample has about 320,000 clones; 70% to 90% are singletons. The specimen was PBMCs or T cells enriched from blood (not recorded which). All receptors derive from a woman aged 18-29 years who had recovered from COVID-19.

In this sample, this clone turned up a few times. This chain joins TRBV6-2 or TRBV6-3 and TRBJ2-7; 8 bases align to TRBD1. Germline CDR1 MNHEY, CDR2 SVGEGT. The V segment lost 5 bases and the J segment 5 bases; nucleotides outside the gene matches: 2. The CDR3 has 12 residues. The CDR3 loop reads CASSKDRDEQYF. The DNA for the CDR3 is TGTGCCAGCAGTAAGGACAGGGACGAGCAGTACTTC.

CDR3 loop: CASSLPGQRYNEQFF. In nucleotides, the CDR3 is TGTGCCAGCAGCCTACCGGGACAGCGATACAATGAGCAGTTCTTC. This chain uses TRBV5-4 with TRBJ2-1; 7 bases are shared with TRBD1. Germline assignment: CDR1 SGHNT and CDR2 YYREEE (reference sequence). The CDR3 extends over 15 amino acids. V was pared by 4 bases and J by 4 bases, with 8 bases of the junction left unmatched.

The V gene is TRBV7-8, the J gene TRBJ2-5; D may correspond to TRBD1 or TRBD2 (5 bases each). CDR3 size: 16 residues. Germline CDR1 is SGHVS and CDR2 is FQNEAQ. V was shortened by 5 bases and J by 5 bases, with 21 bases between the two germline ends. The CDR3 region has the DNA TGTGCCAGCAGCAGAGACTATGGGGCGTTTCCGGAGACCCAGTACTTC. Protein: CASSRDYGAFPETQYF. Drawing the rest from reference TRBV7-8 and TRBJ2-5, the complete variable domain is GAGVSQSPRYKVAKRGQDVALRCDPISGHVSLFWYQQALGQGPEFLTYFQNEAQLDKSGLPSDRFFAERPEGSVSTLKIQRTQQEDSAVYLCASSRDYGAFPETQYFGPGTRLLVL.

The chain carries TRBV14 and TRBJ1-1; no clear D. The CDR3 contains 15 residues. CDR1 is SGHDN and CDR2 is FVKESK in the germline V gene. Between the trimmed V and J ends, which lost 0 bases and 1 base, there was a span of 9 bases. CDR3 sequence: CASSQESEPNTEAFF. The CDR3 DNA sequence: TGTGCCAGCAGCCAAGAATCCGAGCCGAACACTGAAGCTTTCTTT.

V and J are TRBV2 and TRBJ2-2, with D maybe TRBD2 (5 bases). The germline gives CDR1 SNHLY, CDR2 FYNNEI. The CDR3 runs to 15 residues. Trimming removed 3 bases at V and 5 bases at J, with 13 bases between. This CDR3 is CASSESSRGTGELFF. As DNA, the CDR3 is TGTGCCAGCAGTGAGAGCAGTAGAGGGACCGGGGAGCTGTTTTTT.

The table lists this clone with a count of one. V gene TRBV9 combines with J gene TRBJ2-2, with D possibly being TRBD2 (6 bases). This CDR3 is 15 amino acids long. Germline CDR1 is SGDLS and CDR2 is YYNGEE. V dropped 3 bases and J dropped 1 base, with 10 bases sitting between them. The CDR3 region is CASSGQRVNTGELFF. The CDR3 region has the DNA TGTGCCAGCAGCGGCCAGCGGGTGAACACCGGGGAGCTGTTTTTT.

J is TRBJ2-3 and V is TRBV7-3; 8 nucleotides line up with TRBD2. CDR3 length: 16 residues. The V and J ends lost 1 base and 1 base, in that order; junction bases with no gene match: 4. Germline CDR1 is SGHTA and CDR2 is FQGTGA. CDR3 DNA: TGTGCCAGCAGCTTAATGACACTAGCGGGCACAGATACGCAGTATTTT. Encoded protein: CASSLMTLAGTDTQYF.

This CDR3 is CASSTRLLDGDYNSPLHF. CDR3 nucleotides: TGTGCCAGCAGTACCCGACTTCTTGACGGAGATTATAATTCACCCCTCCACTTT. V is TRBV13 and J is TRBJ1-6; the D is unclear. Trimming took off 6 bases at V and 4 bases at J, with 22 bases between the two ends. Germline assignment: CDR1 PRHDT and CDR2 FYEKMQ (reference sequence). This CDR3 contains 18 residues.

This clone appeared once. The rearrangement uses TRBV11-3 and TRBJ2-7; TRBD1 aligns across 8 bases. V was pared by 1 base and J by 3 bases, with 14 bases of the junction left unmatched. CDR3 length: 18 residues. Germline V gene lookup returns CDR1 SGHNT and CDR2 YENEEA. The CDR3 here is CASSLGLGGTGGFYEQYF. DNA of the CDR3: TGTGCCAGCAGCTTAGGACTCGGCGGGACAGGCGGTTTCTACGAGCAGTACTTC.

The CDR3 reads CATSGGLASTDTQYF. The CDR3 coding sequence is TGTGCCACCAGCGGTGGACTAGCGAGCACAGATACGCAGTATTTT. The chain couples TRBV15 to TRBJ2-3; 9 bases are a match to TRBD2. Germline V gene lookup returns CDR1 LNHNV and CDR2 YYDKDF (reference sequence). J lost 0 bases, V lost 5 bases, and 3 bases had no gene match. The CDR3 consists of 15 residues.

The gene calls are TRBV27 and TRBJ2-2, with D possibly being TRBD1 (5 bases). V was clipped by 3 bases and J by 2 bases, with 10 bases between them. In germline, CDR1 is MNHEY, CDR2 SMNVEV (reference sequence). The CDR3 spans 15 residues. CDR3 loop: CASSFLTVNTGELFF. The CDR3 DNA sequence: TGTGCCAGCAGTTTTCTGACAGTTAACACCGGGGAGCTGTTTTTT.

This clone was picked up many times. The chain has TRBV14 and TRBJ1-1; D not certain. The V end lost 0 bases, the J end lost 4 bases, and 18 bases lay between the germline ends. Germline values: CDR1 SGHDN, CDR2 FVKESK. The CDR3 has 17 amino acids. The CDR3 nucleotides are TGTGCCAGCAGCCAAGATAACAACGGGTTGTCGGTCACTGAAGCTTTCTTT. Its protein product is CASSQDNNGLSVTEAFF.

Points on this clone: This same CDR3 is encoded by further DNA sequences in the sample. V gene TRBV2 combines with J gene TRBJ2-7; weak D call: TRBD1 (6 bases). The germline V gene has CDR1 SNHLY and CDR2 FYNNEI. The CDR3 consists of 12 residues. V lost 8 bases to trimming and J lost 0 bases, with 8 bases between them. The CDR3 reads CASRDNSYEQYF. The DNA of the CDR3 is TGTGCCAGCCGGGACAACTCCTACGAGCAGTACTTC.

The rearrangement links TRBV28 to TRBJ1-1; D is undetermined. V lost 6 bases and J 6 bases, leaving 11 bases between the germline ends. The CDR3 contains 12 residues. In germline, CDR1 is MDHEN, CDR2 SYDVKM. The CDR3 is CASRPSTPEAFF. The CDR3 DNA sequence: TGTGCCAGCAGACCTTCGACACCTGAAGCTTTCTTT.

The V call is TRBV7-6, the J call TRBJ1-1; 11 bases are a match to TRBD1. V trimming: 6 bases; J trimming: 6 bases; junction bases outside the gene matches: 9. The CDR3 runs 15 residues. Germline CDR1 SGHVS, CDR2 FNYEAQ. Written as DNA, the CDR3 is TGTGCCAGCAGTCACCGGACAGGGGGCTTTCCTGAAGCTTTCTTT. Its translation is CASSHRTGGFPEAFF.

V and J are TRBV5-8 and TRBJ1-2; D possibly corresponds to TRBD1 (6 bases). The V gene's germline CDR1 is SGHTS and CDR2 YDEGEE. V dropped 5 bases and J dropped 8 bases, with 13 bases sitting between them. The CDR3 consists of 12 residues. As DNA, the CDR3 is TGTGCCAGCAGACAGCAGGGGAGCGGCTACACCTTC. It translates to CASRQQGSGYTF.

The chain uses TRBV6-5 and TRBJ1-1; D possibly corresponds to TRBD1 (6 bases). Germline V CDR1 and CDR2: MNHEY, SVGAGI. There are 13 residues in the CDR3. V was pared by 4 bases and J by 3 bases, with 9 bases between. CDR3 in amino acids: CASSSGADTEAFF. The CDR3 DNA reads as TGTGCCAGCAGTTCAGGGGCGGACACTGAAGCTTTCTTT.

This clone was seen a few times. CDR3 nucleotides: TGTGCCAGCAGTGGGGACAGGGTAGTCAGTTCACCCCTCCACTTT. Residues: CASSGDRVVSSPLHF. The V gene is TRBV28, the J gene TRBJ1-6; 9 bases are shared with TRBD1. Trimming cost V 5 bases and J 9 bases; bases outside gene matches: 8. Germline loops: CDR1 MDHEN, CDR2 SYDVKM. This CDR3 contains 15 residues.

The rearrangement links TRBV19 to TRBJ2-3; D call uncertain. The CDR3 is 13 residues long. V dropped 6 bases and J dropped 2 bases, with 9 bases sitting between them. CDR1 and CDR2 (germline): LNHDA, SQIVND (reference sequence). The CDR3 region has the DNA TGTGCCAGTAGAGTAGAGATCACAGATACGCAGTATTTT. It codes for CASRVEITDTQYF.